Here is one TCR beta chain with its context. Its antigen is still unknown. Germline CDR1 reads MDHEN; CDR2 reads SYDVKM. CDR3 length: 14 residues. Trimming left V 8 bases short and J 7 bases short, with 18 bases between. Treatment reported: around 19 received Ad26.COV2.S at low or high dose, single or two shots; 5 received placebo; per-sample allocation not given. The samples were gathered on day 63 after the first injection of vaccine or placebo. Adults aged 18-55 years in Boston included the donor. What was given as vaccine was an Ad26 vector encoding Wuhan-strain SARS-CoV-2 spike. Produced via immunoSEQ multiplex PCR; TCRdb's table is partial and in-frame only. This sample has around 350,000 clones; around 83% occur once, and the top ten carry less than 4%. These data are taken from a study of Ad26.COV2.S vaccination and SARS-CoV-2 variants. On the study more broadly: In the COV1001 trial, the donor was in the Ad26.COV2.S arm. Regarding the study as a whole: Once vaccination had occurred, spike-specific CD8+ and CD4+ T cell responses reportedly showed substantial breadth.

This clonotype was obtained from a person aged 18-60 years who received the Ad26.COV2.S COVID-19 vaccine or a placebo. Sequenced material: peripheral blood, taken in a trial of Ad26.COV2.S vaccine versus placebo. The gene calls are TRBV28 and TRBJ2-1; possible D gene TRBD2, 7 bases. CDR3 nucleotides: TGTGCCAGCCGGGGGGCGTACACGGGGAATGAGCAGTTCTTC. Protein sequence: CASRGAYTGNEQFF.